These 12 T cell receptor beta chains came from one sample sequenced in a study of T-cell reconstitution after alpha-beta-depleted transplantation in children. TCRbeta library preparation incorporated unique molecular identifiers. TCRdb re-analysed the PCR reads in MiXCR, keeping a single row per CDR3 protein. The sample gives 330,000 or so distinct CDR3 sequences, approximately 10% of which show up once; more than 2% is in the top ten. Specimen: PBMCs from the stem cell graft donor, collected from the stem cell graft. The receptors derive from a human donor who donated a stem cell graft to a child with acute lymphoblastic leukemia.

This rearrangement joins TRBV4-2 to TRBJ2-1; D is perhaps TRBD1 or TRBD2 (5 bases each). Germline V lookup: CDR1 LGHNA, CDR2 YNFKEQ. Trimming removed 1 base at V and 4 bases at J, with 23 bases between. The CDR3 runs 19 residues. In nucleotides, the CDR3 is TGTGCCAGCAGCCAAGCTATGTTCGGGGCCCGTCTGGGTTACAATGAGCAGTTCTTC. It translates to CASSQAMFGARLGYNEQFF.

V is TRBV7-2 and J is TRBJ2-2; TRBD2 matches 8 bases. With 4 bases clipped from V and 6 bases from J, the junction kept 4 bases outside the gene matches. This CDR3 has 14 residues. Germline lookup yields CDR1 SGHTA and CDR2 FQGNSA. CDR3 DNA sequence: TGTGCCAGCAGCTACGGACTAGCTCCCGGGGAGCTGTTTTTT. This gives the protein CASSYGLAPGELFF. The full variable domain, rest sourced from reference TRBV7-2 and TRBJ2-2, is GAGVSQSPSNKVTEKGKDVELRCDPISGHTALYWYRQSLGQGLEFLIYFQGNSAPDKSGLPSDRFSAERTGGSVSTLTIQRTQQEDSAVYLCASSYGLAPGELFFGEGSRLTVL.

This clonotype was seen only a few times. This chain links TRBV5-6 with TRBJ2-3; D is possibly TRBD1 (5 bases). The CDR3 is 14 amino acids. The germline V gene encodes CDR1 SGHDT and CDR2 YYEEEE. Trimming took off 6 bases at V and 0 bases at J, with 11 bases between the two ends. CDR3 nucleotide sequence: TGTGCCAGCAACCGACGGACAAGCACAGATACGCAGTATTTT. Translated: CASNRRTSTDTQYF.

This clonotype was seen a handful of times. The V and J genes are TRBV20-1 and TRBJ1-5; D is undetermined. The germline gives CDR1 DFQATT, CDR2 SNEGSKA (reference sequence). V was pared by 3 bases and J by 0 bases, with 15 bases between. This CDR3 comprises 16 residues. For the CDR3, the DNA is TGCAGTGCTAGGGCCTCAGGTGATTATAGCAATCAGCCCCAGCATTTT. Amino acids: CSARASGDYSNQPQHF.

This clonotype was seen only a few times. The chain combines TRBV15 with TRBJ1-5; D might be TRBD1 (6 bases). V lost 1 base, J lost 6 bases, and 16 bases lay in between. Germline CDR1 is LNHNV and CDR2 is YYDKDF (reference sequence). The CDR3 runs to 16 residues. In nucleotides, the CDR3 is TGTGCCACCAGCAGAGCCACAACAGGGCTTGGTCAGCCCCAGCATTTT. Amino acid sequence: CATSRATTGLGQPQHF.

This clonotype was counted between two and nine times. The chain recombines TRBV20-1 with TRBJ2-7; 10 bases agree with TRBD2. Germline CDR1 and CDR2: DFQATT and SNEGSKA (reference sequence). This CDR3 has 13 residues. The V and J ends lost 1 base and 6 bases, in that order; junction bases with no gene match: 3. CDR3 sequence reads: CSARGLAGVEQYF. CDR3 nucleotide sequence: TGCAGTGCTAGAGGTCTAGCGGGAGTCGAGCAGTACTTC.

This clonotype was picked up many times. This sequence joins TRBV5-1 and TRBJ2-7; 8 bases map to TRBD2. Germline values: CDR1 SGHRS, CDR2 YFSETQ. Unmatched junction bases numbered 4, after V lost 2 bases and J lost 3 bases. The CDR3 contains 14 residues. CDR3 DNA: TGCGCCAGCAGCTTTGGACTAGCCGGCTACGAGCAGTACTTC. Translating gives CASSFGLAGYEQYF.

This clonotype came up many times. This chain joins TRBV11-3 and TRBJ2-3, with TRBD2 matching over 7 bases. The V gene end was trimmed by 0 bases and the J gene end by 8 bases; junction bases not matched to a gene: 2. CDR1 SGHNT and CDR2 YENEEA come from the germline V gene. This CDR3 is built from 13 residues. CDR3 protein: CASSLDSGRTQYF. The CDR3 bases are TGTGCCAGCAGCTTAGATAGCGGGCGTACGCAGTATTTT.

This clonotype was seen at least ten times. Here the CDR3 DNA reads TGTGCCAGCACGGGGGGTACAGATACGCAGTATTTT. It is translated as CASTGGTDTQYF. V and J are TRBV27 and TRBJ2-3, with 7 bases identical to TRBD2. Trimming removed 7 bases from V and 3 bases from J; junction bases left unmatched: 1. The CDR3 runs to 12 residues. The germline CDR1 and CDR2 sequences are MNHEY and SMNVEV (reference sequence).

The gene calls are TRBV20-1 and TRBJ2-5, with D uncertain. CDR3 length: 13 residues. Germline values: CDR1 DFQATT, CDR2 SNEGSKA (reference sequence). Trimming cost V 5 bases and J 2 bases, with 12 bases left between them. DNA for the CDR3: TGCAGTGCTGTCGGGCCGATACAAGAGACCCAGTACTTC. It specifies CSAVGPIQETQYF.

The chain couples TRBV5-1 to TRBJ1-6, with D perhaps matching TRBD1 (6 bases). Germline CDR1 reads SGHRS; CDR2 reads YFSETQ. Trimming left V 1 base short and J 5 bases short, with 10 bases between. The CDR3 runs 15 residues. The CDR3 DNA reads TGCGCCAGCAGCTTGTACAGGGTAGATAATTCACCCCTCCACTTT. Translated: CASSLYRVDNSPLHF. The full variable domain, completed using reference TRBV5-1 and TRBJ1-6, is KAGVTQTPRYLIKTRGQQVTLSCSPISGHRSVSWYQQTPGQGLQFLFEYFSETQRNKGNFPGRFSGRQFSNSRSEMNVSTLELGDSALYLCASSLYRVDNSPLHFGNGTRLTVT.

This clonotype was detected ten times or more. CDR3 sequence reads: CASSQDTGELFF. CDR3 sequence (DNA): TGTGCCAGCAGTCAGGACACCGGGGAGCTGTTTTTT. J is TRBJ2-2 and V is TRBV9, with D uncertain. V dropped 5 bases and J dropped 3 bases, with 5 bases sitting between them. Germline V lookup: CDR1 SGDLS, CDR2 YYNGEE. The CDR3 sequence is 12 residues long.